This section outlines one TCR beta chain sequence together with its context. Because the CDR3 is missing its conserved closing phenylalanine or tryptophan, this is likely a read error. The DNA is omitted, as the CDR3 cannot be located on it reliably, and the CDR3 follows TCRdb's listing. The PCR contained 60 Vbeta and 13 Jbeta primers. Generated by immunoSEQ multiplex PCR, the TCRdb table keeps only in-frame clones and is missing some. The sample has some 190,000 clones; roughly four fifths are singletons. Germline CDR1 reads SEHNR; CDR2 reads FQNEAQ (reference sequence). The CDR3 has 13 amino acids, counting both end residues. The entry originates in a study of cytomegalovirus exposure and HLA in healthy donors.

The sample consisted of PBMCs. This TCR came from a man aged 40-50 years in good health and CMV-seropositive. V is TRBV7-9 and J is TRBJ1-2; the tabulated D call, TRBD1, remains unverified against the DNA. Here the CDR3 reads CASSPTGPIDLTM.